This T cell receptor beta chain was sequenced during a study of shared clonotypes between healthy human individuals. Libraries were prepared by immunoSEQ multiplex PCR; TCRdb keeps only in-frame clonotypes and omits some of them. The table has approximately 2,000,000 clones, roughly 95% seen once. There are 12 residues in the CDR3. Germline CDR1 is SEHNR and CDR2 is FQNEAQ (reference sequence). V lost 7 bases, J lost 5 bases, and 9 bases lay in between. CD45RO negativity and positive selection for CCR7 defined naive CD8 cells, a population that excluded terminally differentiated effector memory CD45RA+ cells.

The genes are TRBV7-9 and TRBJ2-1; maybe TRBD2 (6 bases). Material: naive CD8+ T cells from PBMCs. This sequence was found in a man aged 18 to 29 in good health. Some clones in this sample may be carry-over from other donors' samples. This CDR3 reads CASTGGNNEQFF. The CDR3 DNA is TGTGCCAGCACGGGCGGGAACAATGAGCAGTTCTTC.